These 9 T cell receptor beta chains were sequenced from one sample in a study of blood T cell repertoires in COVID-19. The table came from immunoSEQ multiplex PCR; TCRdb's copy has only in-frame clones and leaves some out. Of about 56,000 clones listed, approximately 80% were seen once; the top ten hold 10% to 15%. Sequenced input: peripheral blood. These receptors came from a woman at least 80 years old with acute or convalescent COVID-19.

This clone occurred once. CDR3 residues: CASSRTGGRNTEAFF. Written as DNA, the CDR3 is TGCGCCAGCAGCAGGACAGGGGGGAGGAACACTGAAGCTTTCTTT. V gene TRBV5-1 combines with J gene TRBJ1-1; TRBD1 matches at 10 bases. V lost 4 bases, J lost 1 base, and 4 bases stayed unmatched. The CDR3 consists of 15 residues. Germline-derived CDR1 and CDR2 are SGHRS and YFSETQ.

This chain uses TRBV14 with TRBJ2-2; a possible D gene is TRBD2 (6 bases). CDR1 is SGHDN and CDR2 is FVKESK in the germline V gene. V was trimmed by 6 bases and J by 3 bases, leaving 11 bases between them. This CDR3 is 14 amino acids long. For the CDR3, the DNA is TGTGCCAGCAGGTCACGGGACTACACCGGGGAGCTGTTTTTT. It specifies CASRSRDYTGELFF.

This clone was observed a handful of times. The chain carries TRBV7-2 and TRBJ2-1, with TRBD1 matching 11 bases. V lost 6 bases, J lost 5 bases, and 3 bases stayed unmatched. Germline V CDR1 and CDR2: SGHTA, FQGNSA. The CDR3 runs to 14 residues. The CDR3 DNA reads as TGTGCCAGCAGGGACAGGGGGCGAAACAATGAGCAGTTCTTC. This encodes CASRDRGRNNEQFF. Full variable domain (outside the CDR3, taken from reference TRBV7-2 and TRBJ2-1): GAGVSQSPSNKVTEKGKDVELRCDPISGHTALYWYRQSLGQGLEFLIYFQGNSAPDKSGLPSDRFSAERTGGSVSTLTIQRTQQEDSAVYLCASRDRGRNNEQFFGPGTRLTVL.

This clone was seen more than once but under ten times. The chain recombines TRBV3-1 (or the pseudogene TRBV3-2) with TRBJ1-2; weak D call: TRBD1 (6 bases). This CDR3 comprises 14 residues. Trimming removed 3 bases from V and 6 bases from J, with 14 bases in between. CDR1 is LGHDT and CDR2 is YNNKEL in the germline V gene (reference sequence). In nucleotides, the CDR3 is TGTGCCAGCAGCCAGATACAGGGAAGTGATGGCTACACCTTC. Protein sequence: CASSQIQGSDGYTF.

DNA of the CDR3: TGTGCCAGCACCTCAGGACTAGCGGGAGAGACCCAGTACTTC. Its protein is CASTSGLAGETQYF. V gene TRBV14 combines with J gene TRBJ2-5; TRBD2 matches at 11 bases. CDR1 and CDR2 from the germline V gene are SGHDN and FVKESK. V was clipped by 7 bases and J by 4 bases; unmatched bases: 5. This CDR3 region has 14 residues. The full variable domain, completed using reference TRBV14 and TRBJ2-5, is EAGVTQFPSHSVIEKGQTVTLRCDPISGHDNLYWYRRVMGKEIKFLLHFVKESKQDESGMPNNRFLAERTGGTYSTLKVQPAELEDSGVYFCASTSGLAGETQYFGPGTRLLVL.

CDR3 bases: TGTGCCAGCAGCTTAGAGACAGCGAACACTGAAGCTTTCTTT. Its protein is CASSLETANTEAFF. This chain links TRBV11-2 with TRBJ1-1; D is possibly TRBD1 (5 bases). This CDR3 has 14 amino acids. The V and J ends lost 0 bases and 1 base respectively, with 6 bases between them. The germline CDR1 and CDR2 sequences are SGHAT and FQNNGV.

The genes are TRBV5-6 and TRBJ1-2; 7 bases line up with TRBD1. V lost 5 bases and J lost 1; bases outside the gene matches: 5. This CDR3 has 14 residues. The germline V gene has CDR1 SGHDT and CDR2 YYEEEE. This chain's CDR3 is CASSGDSLNYGYTF. Written as DNA, the CDR3 is TGTGCCAGCAGTGGGGACAGCCTTAACTATGGCTACACCTTC.

The chain joins TRBV6-5 to TRBJ1-5; D is possibly TRBD1 (5 bases). Per the germline V gene, CDR1 is MNHEY and CDR2 is SVGAGI. V lost 0 bases and J lost 7, with 16 bases in between. CDR3 size: 16 residues. In DNA form, the CDR3 reads TGTGCCAGCAGTTACTCAGGCACGCGGGACGGGCAGCCCCAGCATTTT. It translates to CASSYSGTRDGQPQHF.

This clone came up a few times. This chain's CDR3 is CASSVGAGQGTEYTEAFF. Here the CDR3 DNA reads TGTGCCAGCAGCGTAGGGGCGGGACAGGGAACAGAATACACTGAAGCTTTCTTT. J is TRBJ1-1 and V is TRBV9, with 9 bases aligning to TRBD1. The CDR3 is made up of 18 amino acids. The J segment lost 3 bases and the V segment lost 0 bases, leaving 12 bases of the junction unmatched. Germline V gives CDR1 SGDLS, CDR2 YYNGEE.